Reported below is one T cell receptor (beta chain). Only in-frame clones appear in the TCRdb table, and some are missing; sequencing was by immunoSEQ multiplex PCR. Here the sample spans around 50,000 clones, around 90% being singletons. This CDR3 has 12 amino acids. Germline CDR1 LNHDA, CDR2 SQIVND (reference sequence). V lost 3 bases and J lost 7, with 8 bases in between. The data stem from a study of technical replicates of blood from a handful of donors. This clonotype was sampled from a human donor in good health. Some clones in this sample may be carry-over from other donors' samples. This chain joins TRBV19 and TRBJ2-3; D is undetermined. Sequenced sample: PBMCs. The CDR3 region is CASSMMSNTQYF. CDR3 DNA: TGTGCCAGTAGTATGATGAGCAATACGCAGTATTTT.